The 7 T cell receptor beta chains reported below all come from one sample, sequenced in a study of shared clonotypes between healthy human individuals. Here immunoSEQ multiplex PCR was the method, and the copy in TCRdb shows in-frame clones only, minus some. Of approximately 2.4 million clones in the sample, approximately 95% were seen once. The sequenced material came from naive CD4+ T cells sorted from blood. Subset in this sample: CD45RA+ positively selected. Source of these receptors: a man younger than 30 in good health.

As DNA, the CDR3 is TGTGCCAGCTCCACACCGGGGGGTCTTGAAGCTTTCTTT. Its translation: CASSTPGGLEAFF. The chain couples TRBV18 to TRBJ1-1, with a tentative D call TRBD1 (5 bases). The V end lost 6 bases, the J end lost 7 bases, and 15 bases lay between the germline ends. The germline gives CDR1 KGHSH, CDR2 LQKENI. There are 13 residues in the CDR3. Together with reference TRBV18 and TRBJ1-1, the CDR3 gives the full variable domain: NAGVMQNPRHLVRRRGQEARLRCSPMKGHSHVYWYRQLPEEGLKFMVYLQKENIIDESGMPKERFSAEFPKEGPSILRIQQVVRGDSAAYFCASSTPGGLEAFFGQGTRLTVV.

The V call is TRBV5-4, the J call TRBJ2-1; D gene ambiguous. The germline V and J ends were trimmed by 3 bases and 4 bases, with 11 bases remaining between them. Germline CDR1 and CDR2: SGHNT and YYREEE (reference sequence). The length of the CDR3 is 14 residues. The CDR3 spells CASSYYGNYNEQFF. The CDR3 coding sequence is TGTGCCAGCAGCTACTATGGGAATTACAATGAGCAGTTCTTC.

The V call is TRBV10-1, the J call TRBJ2-3; D not certain. This CDR3 comprises 15 residues. Germline loops: CDR1 WNHNN, CDR2 SYGVQD (reference sequence). Trimming stripped 0 bases from V and 4 bases from J, with 11 bases between. CDR3 sequence: CASSESANRPDTQYF. The CDR3 bases are TGCGCCAGCAGTGAGTCTGCCAACCGCCCAGATACGCAGTATTTT.

The J gene is TRBJ1-2, the V gene TRBV29-1, with 9 bases aligning to TRBD1. Germline values: CDR1 SQVTM, CDR2 ANQGSEA. V gave up 2 bases and J gave up 8 bases; unmatched junction bases: 6. The CDR3 loop spans 13 amino acids. In DNA, the CDR3 is TGCAGCGTTGAACACCGGGACAGGGTCGGCTACACCTTC. Its translation: CSVEHRDRVGYTF. The full variable domain, its missing parts supplied by reference TRBV29-1 and TRBJ1-2, is SAVISQKPSRDICQRGTSLTIQCQVDSQVTMMFWYRQQPGQSLTLIATANQGSEATYESGFVIDKFPISRPNLTFSTLTVSNMSPEDSSIYLCSVEHRDRVGYTFGSGTRLTVV.

As to this clone: This CDR3 is also generated by other DNA sequences in the sample. The chain uses TRBV25-1 and TRBJ1-2; the match to TRBD1 covers 8 bases. Trimming removed 6 bases from V and 5 bases from J; junction bases left unmatched: 5. This CDR3 is 13 amino acids long. Germline lookup yields CDR1 MGHDK and CDR2 SYGVNS. CDR3 protein: CASSRTGLYGYTF. CDR3 bases: TGTGCCAGCAGCCGGACAGGGTTATATGGCTACACCTTC.

The V gene is TRBV7-8, the J gene TRBJ1-2; no reliable D call. The V and J ends lost 5 bases and 0 bases respectively, with 13 bases between them. Germline CDR1 SGHVS, CDR2 FQNEAQ. CDR3 length equals 15 residues. Here the CDR3 DNA reads TGTGCCAGCAGCCCCGCACACCGGACTAACTATGGCTACACCTTC. Encoded protein: CASSPAHRTNYGYTF.

This chain connects TRBV18 to TRBJ2-7; D is unclear. V lost 5 bases and J 0 bases, leaving 17 bases between the germline ends. CDR1 KGHSH and CDR2 LQKENI come from the germline V gene. The CDR3 consists of 16 residues. The CDR3 loop is CASSSFPLTSSYEQYF. Written as DNA, the CDR3 is TGTGCCAGCTCATCCTTCCCTTTGACGAGCTCCTACGAGCAGTACTTC. The full variable domain, rest sourced from reference TRBV18 and TRBJ2-7, is NAGVMQNPRHLVRRRGQEARLRCSPMKGHSHVYWYRQLPEEGLKFMVYLQKENIIDESGMPKERFSAEFPKEGPSILRIQQVVRGDSAAYFCASSSFPLTSSYEQYFGPGTRLTVT.